Included here is one TCR beta chain sequence, with context. Antigen specificity is unknown. This entry comes from a study of T-cell reconstitution after alpha-beta-depleted transplantation in children. Study-wide results and caveats: Expanded clones from the graft, numbering several hundred, reportedly supplied alpha-beta T cells about two months after transplant. Newly produced T cells mostly provided counts and TCRbeta diversity after one year, as hyperexpanded clones declined.

Unique molecular identifiers were incorporated when the TCRbeta library was constructed. A single record per CDR3 protein comes from TCRdb applying MiXCR to the PCR reads. The sample shows some 600,000 distinct CDR3 sequences, under 15% of them seen only once. V dropped 6 bases and J dropped 5; count of bases not matched to a gene: 7. Germline CDR1 SNHLY, CDR2 FYNNEI. This CDR3 comprises 15 residues. The chain uses TRBV2 and TRBJ2-3; TRBD2 agrees at 11 bases. The source was PBMCs, mostly from graft donor cells, collected 360 days after TCRalphabeta/CD19-depleted stem cell transplant. The source is a male patient aged 10 to 17 who had a stem cell transplant for acute myeloid leukemia, so the T cells may come from the graft donor. CDR3 loop: CASRMGLAVGDTQYF. The CDR3 DNA follows: TGTGCCAGCAGAATGGGACTAGCGGTAGGAGATACGCAGTATTTT.